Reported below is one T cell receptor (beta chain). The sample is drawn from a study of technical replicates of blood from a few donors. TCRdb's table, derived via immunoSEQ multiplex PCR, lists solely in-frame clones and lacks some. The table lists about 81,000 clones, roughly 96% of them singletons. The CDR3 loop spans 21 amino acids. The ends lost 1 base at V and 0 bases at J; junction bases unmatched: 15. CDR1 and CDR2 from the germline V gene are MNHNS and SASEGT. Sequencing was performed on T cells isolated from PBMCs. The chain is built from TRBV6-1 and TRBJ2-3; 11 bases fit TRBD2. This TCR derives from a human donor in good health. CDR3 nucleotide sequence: TGTGCCAGCAGTGAAGATTCCCTTTCTAGCGGGGGGATTTTGAGCACAGATACGCAGTATTTT. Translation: CASSEDSLSSGGILSTDTQYF.